This passage covers 4 T cell receptor beta chains from one sample sequenced in a study of post-analysis software for immune sequencing data. TCR beta cDNA libraries included unique molecular identifiers. TCRdb itself ran the PCR reads through MiXCR, one entry per CDR3 protein. This table holds some 160,000 distinct CDR3 sequences, around 36% found once. The sample was blood, taken after autologous hematopoietic stem cell transplantation. These receptors all stem from a girl aged 10 to 17 with multiple sclerosis.

The genes are TRBV20-1 and TRBJ2-1, with 13 positions matching TRBD2. Germline values: CDR1 DFQATT, CDR2 SNEGSKA (reference sequence). V was clipped by 4 bases and J by 3 bases; unmatched bases: 3. This CDR3 comprises 15 residues. The CDR3 protein is CSAIGTSGVYNEQFF. CDR3 nucleotides: TGCAGTGCTATCGGGACTAGCGGGGTCTACAATGAGCAGTTCTTC.

This clonotype was counted only a few times. The rearrangement joins TRBV6-2 or TRBV6-3 to TRBJ2-1; TRBD2 might be the D (6 bases). Germline assignment: CDR1 MNHEY and CDR2 SVGEGT. There are 13 residues in the CDR3. V was clipped by 7 bases and J by 9 bases, with 16 bases between them. The DNA of the CDR3 is TGTGCCAGCACGACAATGGGGGGTCGTGAGCAGTTCTTC. This gives the protein CASTTMGGREQFF.

This clonotype was counted between two and nine times. The V call is TRBV12-3 or TRBV12-4, the J call TRBJ2-1; 7 bases are a match to TRBD2. CDR3 length: 15 amino acids. Losses at the gene ends were 6 bases for V and 7 bases for J; bases not matched to a gene: 12. CDR3 amino acids: CASSLAWGEGNEQFF. The CDR3 nucleotides are TGTGCCAGCAGCCTAGCGTGGGGGGAGGGAAATGAGCAGTTCTTC.

The chain is built from TRBV5-1 and TRBJ2-7; 7 bases line up with TRBD2. The CDR3 runs 14 residues. Per germline, CDR1 SGHRS and CDR2 YFSETQ. With 2 bases clipped from V and 1 base from J, the junction kept 3 bases outside the gene matches. The CDR3 coding sequence is TGCGCCAGCAGCTTTCGGGAGGCTTCCTACGAGCAGTACTTC. It is translated as CASSFREASYEQYF.